This TCR beta chain was sequenced during a study of blood T cell repertoires in COVID-19. Sequencing used immunoSEQ multiplex PCR; TCRdb keeps in-frame clones, though not all of them. The sample contains hundreds of thousands of clones, about 90% of which appear only once. This clone appeared a single time. CDR3 length: 14 residues. Germline V CDR1 and CDR2: SGHAT, FQNNGV. V shed 1 base and J shed 7 bases, with 11 bases lying between them. Sequenced sample: peripheral blood. The gene calls are TRBV11-2 and TRBJ2-4; D perhaps matches TRBD1 (6 bases). The source is a woman aged 18-30 years who had recovered from COVID-19. DNA for the CDR3: TGTGCCAGCAGCTTAGTTGACAGGTCCAACATTCAGTACTTC. The encoded protein is CASSLVDRSNIQYF.